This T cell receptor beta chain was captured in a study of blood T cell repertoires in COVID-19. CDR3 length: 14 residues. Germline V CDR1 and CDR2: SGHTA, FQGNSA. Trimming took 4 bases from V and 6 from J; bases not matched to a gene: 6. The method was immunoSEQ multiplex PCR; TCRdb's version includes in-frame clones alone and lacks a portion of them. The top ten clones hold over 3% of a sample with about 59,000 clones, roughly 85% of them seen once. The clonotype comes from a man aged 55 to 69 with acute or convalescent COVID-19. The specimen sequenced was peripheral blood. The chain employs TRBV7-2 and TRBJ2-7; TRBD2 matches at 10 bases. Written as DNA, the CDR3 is TGTGCCAGCAGCTGGCTAGCGGGAGTCGGCGAGCAGTACTTC. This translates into CASSWLAGVGEQYF.